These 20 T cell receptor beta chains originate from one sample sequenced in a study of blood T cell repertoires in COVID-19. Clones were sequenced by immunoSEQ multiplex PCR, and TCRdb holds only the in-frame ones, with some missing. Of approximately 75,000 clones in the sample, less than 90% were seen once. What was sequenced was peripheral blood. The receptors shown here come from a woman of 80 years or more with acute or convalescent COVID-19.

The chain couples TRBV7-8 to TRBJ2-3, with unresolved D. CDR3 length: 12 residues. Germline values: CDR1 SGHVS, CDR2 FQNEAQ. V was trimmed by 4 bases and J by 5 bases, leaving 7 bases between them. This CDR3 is CASSSQRDTQYF. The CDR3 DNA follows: TGTGCCAGCAGCTCTCAGCGAGATACGCAGTATTTT. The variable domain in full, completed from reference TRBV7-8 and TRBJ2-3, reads GAGVSQSPRYKVAKRGQDVALRCDPISGHVSLFWYQQALGQGPEFLTYFQNEAQLDKSGLPSDRFFAERPEGSVSTLKIQRTQQEDSAVYLCASSSQRDTQYFGPGTRLTVL.

In nucleotides, the CDR3 is TGTGCCAGCAGCCCACAGGGGATACTTGGCTACACCTTC. As protein: CASSPQGILGYTF. This rearrangement joins TRBV12-3 or TRBV12-4 to TRBJ1-2; 7 nucleotides line up with TRBD1. There are 13 residues in the CDR3. Trimming removed 6 bases from V and 7 bases from J; junction bases left unmatched: 8.

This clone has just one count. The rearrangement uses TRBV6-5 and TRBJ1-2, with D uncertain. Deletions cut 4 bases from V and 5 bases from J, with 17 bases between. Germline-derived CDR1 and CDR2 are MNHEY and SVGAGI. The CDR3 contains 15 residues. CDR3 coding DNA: TGTGCCAGCAGTTTCCGACACACTCGAGGGTATGGCTACACCTTC. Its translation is CASSFRHTRGYGYTF.

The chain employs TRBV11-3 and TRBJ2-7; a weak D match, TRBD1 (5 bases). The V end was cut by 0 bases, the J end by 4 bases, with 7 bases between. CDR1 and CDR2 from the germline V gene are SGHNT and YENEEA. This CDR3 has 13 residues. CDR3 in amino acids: CASSLEDKYEQYF. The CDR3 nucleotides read TGTGCCAGCAGCTTAGAGGACAAGTACGAGCAGTACTTC.

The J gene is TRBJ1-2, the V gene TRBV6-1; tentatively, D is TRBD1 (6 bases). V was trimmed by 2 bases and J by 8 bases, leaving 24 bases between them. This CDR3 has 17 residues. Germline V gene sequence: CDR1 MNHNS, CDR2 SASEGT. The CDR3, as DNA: TGTGCCAGCAGTGAAACCCCCTGGGGGCTACAGGGCGAGGGCTACACCTTC. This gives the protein CASSETPWGLQGEGYTF.

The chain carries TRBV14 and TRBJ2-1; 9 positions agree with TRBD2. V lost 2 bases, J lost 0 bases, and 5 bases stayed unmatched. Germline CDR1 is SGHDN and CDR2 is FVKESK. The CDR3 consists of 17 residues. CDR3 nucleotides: TGTGCCAGCAGCCAATATAGCGGGAGTTTCTCCTACAATGAGCAGTTCTTC. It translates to CASSQYSGSFSYNEQFF.

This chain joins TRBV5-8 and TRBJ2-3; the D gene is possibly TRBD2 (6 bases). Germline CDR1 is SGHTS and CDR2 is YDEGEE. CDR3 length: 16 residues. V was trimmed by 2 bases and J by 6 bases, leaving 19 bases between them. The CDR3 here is CASSLGLAAAADTQYF. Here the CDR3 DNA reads TGTGCCAGCAGCTTAGGTTTAGCGGCCGCGGCGGATACGCAGTATTTT.

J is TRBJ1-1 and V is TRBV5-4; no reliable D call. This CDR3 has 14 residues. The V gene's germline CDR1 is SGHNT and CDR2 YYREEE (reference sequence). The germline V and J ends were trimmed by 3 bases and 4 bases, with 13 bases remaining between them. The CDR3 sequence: CASSSPREGTEAFF. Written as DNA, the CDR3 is TGTGCCAGCAGCTCCCCGAGGGAGGGCACTGAAGCTTTCTTT.

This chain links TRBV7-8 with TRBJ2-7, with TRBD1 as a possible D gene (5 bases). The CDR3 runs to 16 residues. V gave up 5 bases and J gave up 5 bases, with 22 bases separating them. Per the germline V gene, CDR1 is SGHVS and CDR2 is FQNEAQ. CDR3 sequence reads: CASSPRPGAPMDEQYF. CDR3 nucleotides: TGTGCCAGCAGCCCCCGCCCTGGGGCCCCGATGGACGAGCAGTACTTC.

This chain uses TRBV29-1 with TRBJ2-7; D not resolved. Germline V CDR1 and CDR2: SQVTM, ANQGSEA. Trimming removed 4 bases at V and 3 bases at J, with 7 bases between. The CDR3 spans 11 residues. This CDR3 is CSVVVDYEQYF. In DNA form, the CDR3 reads TGCAGCGTTGTAGTCGACTACGAGCAGTACTTC.

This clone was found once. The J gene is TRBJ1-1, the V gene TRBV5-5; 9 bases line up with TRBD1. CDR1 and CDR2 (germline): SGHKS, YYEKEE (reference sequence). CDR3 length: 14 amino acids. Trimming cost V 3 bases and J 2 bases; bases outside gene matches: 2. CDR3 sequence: CASSWGQGNTEAFF. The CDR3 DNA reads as TGTGCCAGCAGCTGGGGACAGGGTAACACTGAAGCTTTCTTT.

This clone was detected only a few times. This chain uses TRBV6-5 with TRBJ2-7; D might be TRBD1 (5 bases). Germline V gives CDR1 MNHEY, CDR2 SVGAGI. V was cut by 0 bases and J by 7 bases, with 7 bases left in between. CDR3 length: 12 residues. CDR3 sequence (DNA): TGTGCCAGCAGTTACTCGGGGCGGGAGCAGTACTTC. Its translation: CASSYSGREQYF.

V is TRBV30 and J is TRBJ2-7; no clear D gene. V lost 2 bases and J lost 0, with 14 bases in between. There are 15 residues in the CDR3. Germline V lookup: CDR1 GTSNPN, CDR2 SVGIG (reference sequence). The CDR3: CAWSNGGTFSYEQYF. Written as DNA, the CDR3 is TGTGCCTGGAGTAACGGCGGAACATTCTCCTACGAGCAGTACTTC.

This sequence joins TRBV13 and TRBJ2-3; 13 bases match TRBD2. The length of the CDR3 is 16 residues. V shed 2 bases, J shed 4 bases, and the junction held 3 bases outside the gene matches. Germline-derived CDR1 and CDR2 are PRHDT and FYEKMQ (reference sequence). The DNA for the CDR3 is TGTGCCAGCAGCTTAAGGACTAGCGGGGGCCCAGATACGCAGTATTTT. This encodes CASSLRTSGGPDTQYF.

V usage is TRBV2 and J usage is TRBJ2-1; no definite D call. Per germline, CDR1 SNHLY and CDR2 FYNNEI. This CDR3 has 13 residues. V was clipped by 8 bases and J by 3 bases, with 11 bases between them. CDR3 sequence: CASEVSSYNEQFF. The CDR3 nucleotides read TGTGCCAGCGAAGTCTCTAGCTACAATGAGCAGTTCTTC.

The CDR3 here is CASSPQGGVWNEQFF. Here the CDR3 DNA reads TGTGCCAGCAGCCCACAGGGGGGTGTATGGAATGAGCAGTTCTTC. V is TRBV11-3 and J is TRBJ2-1; 8 nucleotides agree with TRBD1. CDR3 length equals 15 residues. The trim removed 5 bases at V and 7 bases at J, leaving 10 bases unmatched. The germline CDR1 and CDR2 sequences are SGHNT and YENEEA.

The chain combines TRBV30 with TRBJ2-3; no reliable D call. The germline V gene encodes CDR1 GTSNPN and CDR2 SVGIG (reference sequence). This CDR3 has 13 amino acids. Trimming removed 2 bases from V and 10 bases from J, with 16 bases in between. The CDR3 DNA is TGTGCCTGGAGTTTTCCACAGAGTAGATCGCAGTATTTT. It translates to CAWSFPQSRSQYF.

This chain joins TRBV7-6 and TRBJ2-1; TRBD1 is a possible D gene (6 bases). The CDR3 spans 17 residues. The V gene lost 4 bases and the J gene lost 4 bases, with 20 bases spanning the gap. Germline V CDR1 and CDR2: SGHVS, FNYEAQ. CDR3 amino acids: CASSSPPTGLAYNEQFF. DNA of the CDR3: TGTGCCAGCAGCTCGCCCCCTACAGGGTTGGCTTACAATGAGCAGTTCTTC.

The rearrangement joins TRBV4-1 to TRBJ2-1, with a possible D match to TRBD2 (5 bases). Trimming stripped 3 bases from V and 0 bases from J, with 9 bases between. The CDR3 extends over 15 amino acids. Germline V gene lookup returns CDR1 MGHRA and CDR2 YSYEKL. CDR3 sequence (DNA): TGCGCCAGCAGCCATACTAGATACTCCTACAATGAGCAGTTCTTC. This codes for CASSHTRYSYNEQFF.

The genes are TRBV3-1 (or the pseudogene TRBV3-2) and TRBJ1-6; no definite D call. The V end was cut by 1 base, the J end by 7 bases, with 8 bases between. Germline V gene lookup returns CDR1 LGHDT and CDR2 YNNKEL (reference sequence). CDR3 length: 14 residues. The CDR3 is CASSQVQTNSPLHF. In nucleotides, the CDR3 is TGTGCCAGCAGCCAAGTACAGACAAATTCACCCCTCCACTTT.